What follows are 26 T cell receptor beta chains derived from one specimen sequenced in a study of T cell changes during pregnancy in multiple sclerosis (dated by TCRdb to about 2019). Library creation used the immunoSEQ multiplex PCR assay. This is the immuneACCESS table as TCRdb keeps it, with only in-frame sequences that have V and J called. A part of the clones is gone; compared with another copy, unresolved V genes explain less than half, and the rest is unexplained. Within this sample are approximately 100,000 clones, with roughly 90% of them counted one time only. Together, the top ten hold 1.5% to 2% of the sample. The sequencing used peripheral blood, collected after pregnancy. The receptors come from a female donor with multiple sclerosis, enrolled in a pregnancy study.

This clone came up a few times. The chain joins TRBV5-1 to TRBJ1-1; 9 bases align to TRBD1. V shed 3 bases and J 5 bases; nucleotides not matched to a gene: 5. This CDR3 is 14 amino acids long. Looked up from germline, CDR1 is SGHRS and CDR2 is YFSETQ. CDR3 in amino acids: CASSSGQGWTEAFF. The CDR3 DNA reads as TGCGCCAGCAGCTCGGGACAGGGCTGGACTGAAGCTTTCTTT. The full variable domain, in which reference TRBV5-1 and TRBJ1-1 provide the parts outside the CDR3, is KAGVTQTPRYLIKTRGQQVTLSCSPISGHRSVSWYQQTPGQGLQFLFEYFSETQRNKGNFPGRFSGRQFSNSRSEMNVSTLELGDSALYLCASSSGQGWTEAFFGQGTRLTVV.

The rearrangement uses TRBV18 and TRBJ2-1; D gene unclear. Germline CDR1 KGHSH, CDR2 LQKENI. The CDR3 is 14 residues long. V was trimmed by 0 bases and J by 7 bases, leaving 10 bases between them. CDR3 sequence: CASSPPQDGNEQFF. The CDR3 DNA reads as TGTGCCAGCTCACCACCGCAGGATGGGAATGAGCAGTTCTTC.

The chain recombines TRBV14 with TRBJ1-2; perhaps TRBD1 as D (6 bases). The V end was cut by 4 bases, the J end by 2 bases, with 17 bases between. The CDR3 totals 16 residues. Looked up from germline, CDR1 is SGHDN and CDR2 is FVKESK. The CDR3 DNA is TGTGCCAGCAGCCGCCGTTGGGGGACAACAAACTATGGCTACACCTTC. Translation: CASSRRWGTTNYGYTF.

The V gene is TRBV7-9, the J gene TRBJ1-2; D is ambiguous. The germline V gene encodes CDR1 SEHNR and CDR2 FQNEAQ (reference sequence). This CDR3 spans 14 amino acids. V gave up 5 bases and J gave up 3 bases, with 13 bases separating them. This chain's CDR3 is CASSPIGLDYGYTF. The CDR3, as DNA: TGTGCCAGCAGCCCCATCGGACTAGACTATGGCTACACCTTC.

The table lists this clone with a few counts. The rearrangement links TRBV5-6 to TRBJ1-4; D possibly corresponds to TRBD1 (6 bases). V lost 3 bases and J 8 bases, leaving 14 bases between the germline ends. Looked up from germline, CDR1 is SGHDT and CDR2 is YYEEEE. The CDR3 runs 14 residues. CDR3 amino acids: CASSSWSGTEKLFF. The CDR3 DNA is TGTGCCAGCAGCTCCTGGTCAGGGACAGAAAAACTGTTTTTT.

CDR3: CASSPRMRERNTGELFF. CDR3 sequence (DNA): TGTGCCAGCAGTCCCCGTATGAGGGAGCGCAACACCGGGGAGCTGTTTTTT. The chain combines TRBV27 with TRBJ2-2; D is possibly TRBD2 (5 bases). The CDR3 runs to 17 residues. The germline V gene encodes CDR1 MNHEY and CDR2 SMNVEV (reference sequence). V gave up 5 bases and J gave up 2 bases, with 18 bases separating them.

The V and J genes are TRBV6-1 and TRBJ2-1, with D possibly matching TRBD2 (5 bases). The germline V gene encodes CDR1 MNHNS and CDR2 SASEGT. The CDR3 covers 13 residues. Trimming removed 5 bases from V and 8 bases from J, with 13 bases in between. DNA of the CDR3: TGTGCCAGCAGTCGGACTTATCTAGATGAGCAGTTCTTC. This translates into CASSRTYLDEQFF.

The CDR3 region is CASRISGVNTEAFF. CDR3 in DNA: TGTGCCAGCAGGATCTCCGGGGTAAACACTGAAGCTTTCTTT. The V call is TRBV2, the J call TRBJ1-1; no reliable D call. V gave up 6 bases and J gave up 2 bases, with 13 bases separating them. Germline V gene lookup returns CDR1 SNHLY and CDR2 FYNNEI. This CDR3 contains 14 residues.

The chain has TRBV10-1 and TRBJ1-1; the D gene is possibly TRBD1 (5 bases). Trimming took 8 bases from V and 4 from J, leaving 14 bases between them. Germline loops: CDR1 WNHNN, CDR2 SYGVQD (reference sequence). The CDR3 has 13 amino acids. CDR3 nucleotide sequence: TGCGCCAGCCCAAAGGGGAAGCGCACTGAAGCTTTCTTT. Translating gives CASPKGKRTEAFF.

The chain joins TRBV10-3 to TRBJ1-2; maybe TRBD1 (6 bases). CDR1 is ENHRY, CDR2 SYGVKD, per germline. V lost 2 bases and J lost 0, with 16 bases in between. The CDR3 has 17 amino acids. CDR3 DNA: TGTGCCATCAGTGAGGGGCGGGCGAGGGGGACTAACTATGGCTACACCTTC. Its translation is CAISEGRARGTNYGYTF.

The CDR3 loop reads CASSQDLQGAIRSPLHF. The CDR3 DNA reads TGTGCCAGCAGCCAAGATCTTCAGGGGGCGATTCGTTCACCCCTCCACTTT. The gene calls are TRBV14 and TRBJ1-6; 8 positions agree with TRBD1. CDR1 is SGHDN and CDR2 is FVKESK in the germline V gene. The CDR3 loop spans 17 amino acids. Trimming cost V 0 bases and J 9 bases; bases outside gene matches: 10.

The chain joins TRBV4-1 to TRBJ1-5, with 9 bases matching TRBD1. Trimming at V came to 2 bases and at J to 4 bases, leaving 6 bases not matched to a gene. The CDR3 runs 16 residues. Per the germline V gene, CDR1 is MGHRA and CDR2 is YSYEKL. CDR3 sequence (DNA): TGCGCCAGCAGCCAACCGGGACAGGGACCAAATCAGCCCCAGCATTTT. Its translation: CASSQPGQGPNQPQHF.

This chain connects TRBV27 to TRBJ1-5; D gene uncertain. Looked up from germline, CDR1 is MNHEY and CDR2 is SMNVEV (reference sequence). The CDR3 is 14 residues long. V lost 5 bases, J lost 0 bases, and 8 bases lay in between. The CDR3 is CASSHRDSNQPQHF. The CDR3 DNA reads TGTGCCAGCAGTCACAGAGATAGCAATCAGCCCCAGCATTTT.

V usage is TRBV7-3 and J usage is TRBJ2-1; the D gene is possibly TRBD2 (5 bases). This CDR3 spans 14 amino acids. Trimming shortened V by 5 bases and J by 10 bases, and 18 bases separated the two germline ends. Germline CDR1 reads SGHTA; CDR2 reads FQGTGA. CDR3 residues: CASSPGLGLGEQFF. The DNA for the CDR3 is TGTGCCAGCAGCCCCGGACTTGGCTTAGGGGAGCAGTTCTTC.

CDR3: CASSIGQGGHNYGYTF. CDR3 sequence (DNA): TGCGCCAGCAGCATTGGACAGGGGGGTCATAACTATGGCTACACCTTC. The gene calls are TRBV5-1 and TRBJ1-2; 10 bases map to TRBD1. The CDR3 spans 16 residues. J gave up 1 base and V 4 bases, and 7 bases lay outside the gene matches. Per germline, CDR1 SGHRS and CDR2 YFSETQ.

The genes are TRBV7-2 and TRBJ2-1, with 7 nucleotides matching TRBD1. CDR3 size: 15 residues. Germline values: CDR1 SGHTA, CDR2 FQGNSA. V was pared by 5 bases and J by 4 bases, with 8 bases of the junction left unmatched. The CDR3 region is CASSASGTEYNEQFF. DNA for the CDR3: TGTGCCAGCAGCGCATCCGGGACAGAGTACAATGAGCAGTTCTTC.

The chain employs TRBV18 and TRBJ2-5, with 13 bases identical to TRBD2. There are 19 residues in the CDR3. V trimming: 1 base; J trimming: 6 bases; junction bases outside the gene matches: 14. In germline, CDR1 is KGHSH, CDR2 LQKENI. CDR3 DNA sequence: TGTGCCAGCTCACCACTTACTAGCGGGAGGGCCAGTTTCTTAAAGACCCAGTACTTC. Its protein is CASSPLTSGRASFLKTQYF.

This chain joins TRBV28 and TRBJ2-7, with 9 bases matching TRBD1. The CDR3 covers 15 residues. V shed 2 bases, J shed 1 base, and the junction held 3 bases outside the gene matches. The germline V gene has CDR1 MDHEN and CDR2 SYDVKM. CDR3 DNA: TGTGCCAGCAGTTTAACAGGGGGCAGGTCCTACGAGCAGTACTTC. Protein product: CASSLTGGRSYEQYF.

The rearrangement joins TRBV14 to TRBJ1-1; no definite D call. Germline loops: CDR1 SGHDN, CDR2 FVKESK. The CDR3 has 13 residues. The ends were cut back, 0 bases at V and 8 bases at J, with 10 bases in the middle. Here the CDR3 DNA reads TGTGCCAGCAGCCAAGATATGGTGCGGGAAGCTTTCTTT. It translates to CASSQDMVREAFF.

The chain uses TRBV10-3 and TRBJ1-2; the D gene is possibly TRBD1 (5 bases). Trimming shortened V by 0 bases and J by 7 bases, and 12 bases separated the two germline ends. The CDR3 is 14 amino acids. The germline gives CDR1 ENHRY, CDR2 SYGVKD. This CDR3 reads CAISESVGATGYTF. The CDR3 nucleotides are TGTGCCATCAGTGAGTCCGTAGGGGCGACTGGCTACACCTTC.

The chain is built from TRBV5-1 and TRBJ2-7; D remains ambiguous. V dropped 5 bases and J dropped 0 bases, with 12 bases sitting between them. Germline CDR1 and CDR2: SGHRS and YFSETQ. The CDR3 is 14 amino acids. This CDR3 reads CASRKEASSYEQYF. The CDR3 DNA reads TGCGCCAGCAGGAAAGAGGCAAGCTCCTACGAGCAGTACTTC.

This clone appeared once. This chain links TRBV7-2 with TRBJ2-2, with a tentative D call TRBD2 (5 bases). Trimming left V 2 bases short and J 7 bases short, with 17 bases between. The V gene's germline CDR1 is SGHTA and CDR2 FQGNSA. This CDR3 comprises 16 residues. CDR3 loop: CASSLRIANVFGELFF. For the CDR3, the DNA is TGTGCCAGCAGCTTAAGAATAGCGAACGTGTTCGGGGAGCTGTTTTTT.

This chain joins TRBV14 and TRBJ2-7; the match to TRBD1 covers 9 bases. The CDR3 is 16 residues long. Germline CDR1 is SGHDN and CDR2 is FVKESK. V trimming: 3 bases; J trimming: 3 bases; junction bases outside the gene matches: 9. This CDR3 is CASSHGQPGQGYEQYF. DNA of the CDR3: TGTGCCAGCAGCCACGGACAACCGGGACAGGGCTACGAGCAGTACTTC.

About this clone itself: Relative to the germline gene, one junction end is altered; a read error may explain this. The DNA for the CDR3 is TGCGCCAACAGCCGGGAGAGGTCCTACGAGCAGTACTTC. Its translation is CANSRERSYEQYF. The J gene is TRBJ2-7, the V gene TRBV5-1; weak D call: TRBD2 (6 bases). Germline V gene data show CDR1 as SGHRS and CDR2 as YFSETQ. This CDR3 has 13 amino acids.

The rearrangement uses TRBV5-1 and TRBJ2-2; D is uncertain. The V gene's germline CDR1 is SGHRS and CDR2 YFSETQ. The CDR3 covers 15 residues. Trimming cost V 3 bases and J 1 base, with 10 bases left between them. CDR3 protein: CASSSTTGNTGELFF. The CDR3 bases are TGCGCCAGCAGCTCTACGACTGGGAACACCGGGGAGCTGTTTTTT.

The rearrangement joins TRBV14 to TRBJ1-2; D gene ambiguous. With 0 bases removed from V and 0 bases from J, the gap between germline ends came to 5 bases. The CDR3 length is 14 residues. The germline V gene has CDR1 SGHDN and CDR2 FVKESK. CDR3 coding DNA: TGTGCCAGCAGCCAAGACGCGGCTAACTATGGCTACACCTTC. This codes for CASSQDAANYGYTF.